This TCR beta chain was found in a study of shared T cell receptors in the human thymus. Sequenced by immunoSEQ multiplex PCR; TCRdb stores in-frame clones only, minus some. The profile covers 540,000 or so clones, with around three quarters appearing a single time and roughly 0.013% taken by the ten largest. Germline assignment: CDR1 SGDLS and CDR2 YYNGEE. The CDR3 totals 16 residues. V lost 0 bases, J lost 0 bases, and 3 bases stayed unmatched. The same sample was also used in a study of human thymus T cells. Per that study: What appeared biased in thymic and blood repertoires was the usage of V and J genes.

The gene calls are TRBV9 and TRBJ2-3, with TRBD2 identical over 8 bases. The clonotype was recovered from a boy under two years old with a congenital heart defect. The sequencing input was thymocytes. The CDR3 region is CASSVGGGRSTDTQYF. CDR3 nucleotide sequence: TGTGCCAGCAGCGTAGGTGGCGGGAGGAGCACAGATACGCAGTATTTT.